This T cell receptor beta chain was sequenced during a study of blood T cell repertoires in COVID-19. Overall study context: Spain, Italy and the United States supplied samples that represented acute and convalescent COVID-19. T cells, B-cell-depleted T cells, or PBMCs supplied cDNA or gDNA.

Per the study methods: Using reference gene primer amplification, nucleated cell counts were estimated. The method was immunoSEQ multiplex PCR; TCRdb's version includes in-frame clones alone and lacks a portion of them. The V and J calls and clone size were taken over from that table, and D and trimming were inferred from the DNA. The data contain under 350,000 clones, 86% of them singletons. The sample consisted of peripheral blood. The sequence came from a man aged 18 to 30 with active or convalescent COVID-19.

The chain's CDR3 is CATREGVISEQFF. CDR3 DNA sequence: TGTGCCACCCGGGAGGGAGTAATAAGTGAGCAGTTCTTC. The chain combines TRBV19 with TRBJ2-1; TRBD2 matches at 8 bases. This CDR3 has 13 residues. Germline CDR1 reads LNHDA; CDR2 reads SQIVND (reference sequence). Trimming at V came to 10 bases and at J to 9 bases, leaving 11 bases not matched to a gene.